These T cell receptor beta chains were read from a single sample in a study of T cells after yellow fever vaccination. One entry per CDR3 protein, called by TCRdb with MiXCR from the 5' RACE reads. The sample lists approximately 69,000 distinct CDR3 sequences; 5% to 6.5% were seen once. The sequencing here drew on CD4+ T cells sorted from PBMCs, taken around 14 days after the first yellow fever vaccination. The receptors stem from a man aged 18-30 years who received the YFV17D yellow fever vaccine. The CDR3 runs from the conserved cysteine through the conserved F or W. A D gene is named only where the DNA matches it firmly. A clone size is listed for some rows: how often the clone was seen (once, few, many), or a class if it is expanded.

v_call	d_call	clone_size	j_call	cdr3_aa	cdr3_nt
TRBV4-3	-	many	TRBJ1-4	CASSLHRVQGGEKLFF	TGCGCCAGCAGCCTCCACAGGGTTCAGGGTGGCGAAAAACTGTTTTTT
TRBV20-1	-	-	TRBJ2-5	CSARDRTSFEETQYF	TGCAGTGCTAGAGATCGCACTTCTTTCGAGGAGACCCAGTACTTC
TRBV5-1	-	many	TRBJ2-1	CASSAGGVGNEQFF	TGCGCCAGCAGCGCTGGTGGGGTTGGGAATGAGCAGTTCTTC
TRBV13	-	many	TRBJ1-1	CASRNIDGPSFSPMNTEAFF	TGTGCCAGCAGAAACATAGACGGACCGAGTTTTTCCCCGATGAACACTGAAGCTTTCTTT
TRBV4-1	-	many	TRBJ1-2	CASSQKWGDGYTF	TGCGCCAGCAGCCAGAAATGGGGGGATGGCTACACCTTC
TRBV7-2	-	many	TRBJ1-2	CASNPRTHQGYGYTF	TGTGCCAGCAACCCCAGGACGCATCAGGGCTATGGCTACACCTTC
TRBV28	-	many	TRBJ2-4	CASSLSGALQNIQYF	TGTGCCAGCAGTTTAAGTGGGGCCCTGCAAAACATTCAGTACTTC
TRBV10-2	TRBD1	few	TRBJ1-1	CATQPGQGGQAFF	TGCGCCACCCAGCCGGGACAGGGAGGACAAGCTTTCTTT
TRBV20-1	-	many	TRBJ1-2	CSASRVYGYTF	TGCAGTGCTAGTAGGGTTTATGGCTACACCTTC
TRBV7-2	TRBD2	-	TRBJ2-5	CASSVGRGSRSHETQYF	TGTGCCAGCAGCGTAGGGCGGGGGAGCCGGAGCCATGAGACCCAGTACTTC
TRBV5-6	-	few	TRBJ2-7	CASSLVSAYEQYF	TGTGCCAGCAGCTTGGTGTCAGCCTACGAGCAGTACTTC
TRBV30	-	many	TRBJ1-5	CAWSGGMSGQPQHF	TGTGCCTGGAGTGGCGGGATGTCCGGCCAGCCCCAGCATTTT
TRBV6-5	TRBD1	many	TRBJ1-6	CASSYSGAGQGTPLHF	TGTGCCAGCAGTTACTCGGGGGCGGGACAGGGGACACCCCTCCACTTT
TRBV24-1	-	many	TRBJ2-4	CATIFLQTPGPLAKNIQYF	TGTGCCACCATCTTCCTCCAAACCCCGGGACCACTAGCCAAAAACATTCAGTACTTC
TRBV10-3	TRBD1	many	TRBJ2-3	CAISLGQGQTDTQYF	TGTGCCATCAGCCTGGGACAGGGGCAGACAGATACGCAGTATTTT
TRBV7-2	-	many	TRBJ2-4	CASMPGGLAKNIQYF	TGTGCCAGCATGCCCGGGGGTCTAGCCAAAAACATTCAGTACTTC
TRBV6-5	TRBD1	many	TRBJ1-6	CASSYRQGAGYNSPLHF	TGTGCCAGCAGTTACCGGCAGGGGGCAGGGTATAATTCACCCCTCCACTTT
TRBV19	TRBD1	many	TRBJ1-5	CATRQGNSNQPQHF	TGTGCCACCAGACAGGGGAATAGCAATCAGCCCCAGCATTTT
TRBV9	TRBD2	many	TRBJ2-3	CASSVGGSGGATDTQYF	TGTGCCAGCAGCGTAGGGGGTAGCGGGGGGGCAACAGATACGCAGTATTTT
TRBV20-1	-	many	TRBJ2-1	CSARDLRLVFGNEQFF	TGCAGTGCTAGAGATCTAAGACTAGTCTTTGGCAATGAGCAGTTCTTC
TRBV20-1	TRBD1	many	TRBJ1-5	CSASQPGQGNNQPQHF	TGCAGTGCTAGTCAGCCGGGACAGGGGAACAATCAGCCCCAGCATTTT
TRBV5-1	TRBD1	many	TRBJ2-5	CASSYGTGSQETQYF	TGCGCCAGCAGCTACGGGACAGGATCACAAGAGACCCAGTACTTC
TRBV6-5	-	many	TRBJ1-2	CASSYGGGYGYTF	TGTGCCAGCAGTTACGGGGGGGGCTATGGCTACACCTTC
TRBV5-1	-	many	TRBJ2-3	CASSVNTDTQYF	TGCGCCAGCAGCGTGAACACAGATACGCAGTATTTT
TRBV10-3	-	many	TRBJ2-3	CAIRPSRASTDTQYF	TGTGCCATCAGACCGTCCAGGGCTAGCACAGATACGCAGTATTTT
TRBV18	TRBD1	many	TRBJ1-1	CASSGQGANTEAFF	TGTGCCAGCTCCGGACAGGGCGCGAACACTGAAGCTTTCTTT
TRBV7-9	-	many	TRBJ2-5	CASSFLQRALLETQYF	TGTGCCAGCAGCTTCTTACAGCGGGCCTTGTTGGAGACCCAGTACTTC
TRBV4-3	TRBD1	many	TRBJ2-3	CASSLGTVTDTQYF	TGCGCCAGCAGCCTAGGGACAGTAACAGATACGCAGTATTTT
TRBV29-1	-	many	TRBJ2-3	CSVDRSTETDTQYF	TGCAGCGTTGATAGGTCAACGGAAACAGATACGCAGTATTTT
TRBV12-3/TRBV12-4	TRBD2	many	TRBJ2-5	CATGLVPETQYF	TGTGCCACGGGACTAGTGCCAGAGACCCAGTACTTC
TRBV20-1	-	few	TRBJ2-1	CSASNGGRNEQFF	TGCAGTGCTAGTAACGGAGGGAGGAATGAGCAGTTCTTC
TRBV24-1	-	many	TRBJ1-5	CATSGGRGQPQHF	TGTGCCACCAGCGGAGGTAGGGGTCAGCCCCAGCATTTT
TRBV11-2	-	many	TRBJ1-1	CASSSNGRTTEAFF	TGTGCCAGCAGCTCCAATGGGAGAACAACTGAAGCTTTCTTT